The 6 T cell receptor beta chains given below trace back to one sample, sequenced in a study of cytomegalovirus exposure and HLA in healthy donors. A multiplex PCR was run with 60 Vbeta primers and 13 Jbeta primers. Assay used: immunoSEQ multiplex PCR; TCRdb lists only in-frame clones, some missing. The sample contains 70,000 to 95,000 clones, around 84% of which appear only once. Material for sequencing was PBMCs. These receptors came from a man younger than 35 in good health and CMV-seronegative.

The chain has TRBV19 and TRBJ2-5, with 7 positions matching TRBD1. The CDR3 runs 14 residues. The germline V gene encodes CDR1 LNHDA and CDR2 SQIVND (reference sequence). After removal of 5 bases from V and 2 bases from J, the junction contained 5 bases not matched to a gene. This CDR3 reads CASSPRDRQETQYF. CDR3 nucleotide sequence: TGTGCCAGTAGTCCGAGGGACAGACAAGAGACCCAGTACTTC.

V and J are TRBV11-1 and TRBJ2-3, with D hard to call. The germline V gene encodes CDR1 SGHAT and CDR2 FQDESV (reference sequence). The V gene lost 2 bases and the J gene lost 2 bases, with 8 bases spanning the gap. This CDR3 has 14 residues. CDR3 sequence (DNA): TGTGCCAGCAGCTTAACATCTGACACAGATACGCAGTATTTT. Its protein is CASSLTSDTDTQYF. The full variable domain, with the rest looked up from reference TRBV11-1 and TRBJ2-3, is EAEVAQSPRYKITEKSQAVAFWCDPISGHATLYWYRQILGQGPELLVQFQDESVVDDSQLPKDRFSAERLKGVDSTLKIQPAELGDSAMYLCASSLTSDTDTQYFGPGTRLTVL.

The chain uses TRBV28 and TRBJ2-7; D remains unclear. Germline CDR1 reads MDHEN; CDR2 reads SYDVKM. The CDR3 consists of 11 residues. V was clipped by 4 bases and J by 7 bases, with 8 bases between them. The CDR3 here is CASSSPREQYF. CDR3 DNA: TGTGCCAGCAGTTCTCCCAGGGAGCAGTACTTC.

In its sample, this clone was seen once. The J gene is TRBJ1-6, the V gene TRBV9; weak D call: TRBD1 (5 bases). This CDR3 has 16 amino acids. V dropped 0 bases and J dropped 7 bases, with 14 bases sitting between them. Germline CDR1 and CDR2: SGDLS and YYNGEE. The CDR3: CASSVAGPGPNSPLHF. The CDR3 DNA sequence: TGTGCCAGCAGCGTAGCCGGACCAGGGCCCAATTCACCCCTCCACTTT.

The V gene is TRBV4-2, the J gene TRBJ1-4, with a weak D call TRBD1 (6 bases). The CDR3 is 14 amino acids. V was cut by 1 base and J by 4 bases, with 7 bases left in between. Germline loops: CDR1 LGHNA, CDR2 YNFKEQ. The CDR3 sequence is CASSQGQDNEKLFF. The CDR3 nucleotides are TGTGCCAGCAGCCAAGGACAGGATAATGAAAAACTGTTTTTT.

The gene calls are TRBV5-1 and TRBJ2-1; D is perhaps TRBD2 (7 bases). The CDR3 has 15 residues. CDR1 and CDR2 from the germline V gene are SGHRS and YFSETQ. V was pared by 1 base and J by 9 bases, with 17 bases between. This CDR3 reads CASSLLSAGAGEQFF. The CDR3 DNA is TGCGCCAGCAGCTTGTTATCCGCGGGGGCGGGTGAGCAGTTCTTC.